This note documents a single TCR beta chain sequence. A single count supports this clone. Its cognate antigen has yet to be identified. Within one base of it there is no much larger clone, and no base qualities were kept. TCRbeta CDR3 regions were amplified from genomic DNA by means of the immunoSEQ Assay, a bias-controlled multiplex PCR. As for the original processing: The number of nucleated cells in each sample was estimated by amplification of reference gene primers within the assay. Sequence reads were collapsed and filtered to measure the absolute abundance of every unique TCRbeta CDR3 rearrangement. For each sample, productive Simpson clonality was calculated as the square root of Simpson's diversity index across productive rearrangements. TCRdb stores this immuneACCESS table with in-frame sequences only. Part of the clones is absent; in the studies checked, under half of the shortfall reflects unresolved V genes, and no reason is known for the rest. V, J and clone size are those of that table, while D and trimming were read from the DNA. The sample table contains about 52,000 clones; only one count was recorded for around 84% of them. The ten biggest clones cover 14% of the sample.

In the germline V gene, CDR1 corresponds to LGHNA and CDR2 to YNFKEQ. Counted from cysteine to phenylalanine, this CDR3 has 16 amino acids. Here the CDR3 DNA is all that survives: 48 bases in frame from base 1. Compared with germline, V lacks 3 bases and J lacks 5 bases; bases without a gene match: 6. The data were taken from a study of blood T cell repertoires in COVID-19 (dated by TCRdb to the early 2020s). Study-level background: Samples covering the acute and convalescent phases of COVID-19 were provided by collaborators in the United States, Italy and Spain. Sample metadata almost always included a de-identified subject ID, COVID-19 status, age in years and sex. Subjects who had been exposed to COVID-19, were actively infected with it, or had recovered from it provided the deeply sampled blood TCRbeta repertoires that made up the dataset. Where HLA class I and class II types were available, the types were taken from metadata supplied by the sample provider, not from assay-based typing. The prospective study material was composed of cDNA or gDNA derived from T cells, B-cell-depleted T cells, or PBMCs. The repertoires were released in a freely available public database meant as a resource for research on the immune response to SARS-CoV-2. The samples were drawn from the first 160 participants of the ongoing ImmuneRACE study and from roughly 1,300 subjects provided by 6 global collaborators.

Collaborating institutions collected whole blood in K2EDTA tubes following their own protocols. For TCRbeta analysis, collaborators shipped samples in one of three forms: frozen whole blood, isolated PBMCs, or DNA extracted from either of those sample types. What the authors observed across the whole study: Clinical and demographic metadata were provided uncurated, with the amount varying by source and participant.

The sequencing input was peripheral blood. The source is a man between 65 and 80 years old with acute or convalescent COVID-19. Recombination connected TRBV4-2 to TRBJ2-5; 13 middle bases align to TRBD2. CDR3 region: CASSHAGTSGDETQYF. The DNA reads TGTGCCAGCAGCCATGCCGGGACTAGCGGGGATGAGACCCAGTACTTC.